This TCR beta chain was found in a study of post-analysis software for immune sequencing data. At the level of the study: Relapsing-remitting, secondary progressive and progressive-relapsing forms made up the multiple sclerosis disease courses.

The library was made from cDNA and included unique molecular identifiers. When about 0.95 to 10 million T cells were used, they gave a few hundred thousand cDNA molecules. TCRdb processed the PCR reads anew with MiXCR; each CDR3 protein has one entry. The sample consists of 400,000 to 500,000 distinct CDR3 sequences, roughly 40% of them appearing once. General study findings and limits: The authors found that F measure strongly co-clustered same-batch samples. Controls showed lower frequencies than patients for five TRBV segments, and TRBV5-6, TRBV5-1 and TRBV20-1 were among these.

The CDR3 totals 15 residues. V shed 7 bases and J 0 bases; nucleotides not matched to a gene: 6. Germline loops: CDR1 MDHEN, CDR2 SYDVKM. About this clonotype: Its antigen is currently unknown.

The sequence was collected from a girl aged 2 to 9 with multiple sclerosis. Specimen: blood. This sequence joins TRBV28 and TRBJ2-1; 7 positions agree with TRBD2. The CDR3 loop is CASTVAGLSYNEQFF. The CDR3 DNA reads as TGTGCCAGCACCGTAGCGGGTCTCTCCTACAATGAGCAGTTCTTC. Filled out from reference TRBV28 and TRBJ2-1, the complete variable domain reads DVKVTQSSRYLVKRTGEKVFLECVQDMDHENMFWYRQDPGLGLRLIYFSYDVKMKEKGDIPEGYSVSREKKERFSLILESASTNQTSMYLCASTVAGLSYNEQFFGPGTRLTVL.